This T cell receptor beta chain was found in a study of read filtering for tumor transcriptome and immune sequencing. This clonotype was counted at least ten times. The germline V gene has CDR1 SGHRS and CDR2 YFSETQ. V lost 0 bases to trimming and J lost 3 bases, with 12 bases between them. This CDR3 is 15 amino acids long. From 300 to 400 ng of RNA, a library with molecular barcoded alpha/delta and beta/gamma adaptors was made. TCRdb independently ran MiXCR on the reads; one entry per CDR3 protein. Here the sample spans about 130,000 distinct CDR3 sequences, 13% being singletons. The origin of this receptor is a donor aged 40 or over with multiple myeloma. The V gene is TRBV5-1, the J gene TRBJ1-1; D gene unclear. The source material was a population of CD138-negative cells sorted from bone marrow. CDR3 sequence reads: CASSLAEDGYTEAFF. The CDR3 nucleotides are TGCGCCAGCAGCTTGGCCGAGGACGGATACACTGAAGCTTTCTTT.